This TCR beta chain originates from a study of OX40 agonist ivuxolimab in advanced cancers. Overall study results and limits: Averaged across samples, CD8+ T cells carried more expanded clones than CD4+ did.

In regard to this clone: Its target is not known.

Sequencing used immunoSEQ multiplex PCR; TCRdb keeps in-frame clones, though not all of them. Of 90,000 to 120,000 clones listed, 80% to 95% were seen once; the top ten hold roughly 1.3%. Germline V gives CDR1 MNHEY, CDR2 SVGAGI. V gave up 0 bases and J gave up 8 bases, with 14 bases separating them. This CDR3 has 16 amino acids. This sequence was found in an adult with an advanced solid tumor such as melanoma, head and neck, liver or kidney cancer. V and J are TRBV6-5 and TRBJ2-6; TRBD2 is a possible D gene (5 bases). The sample was CD4+ or CD8+ T cells sorted from blood, taken in a trial of the OX40 agonist ivuxolimab. The CDR3: CASSYSRGVPPNVLTF. The CDR3 DNA reads TGTGCCAGCAGTTACTCCCGGGGAGTCCCCCCCAACGTCCTGACTTTC.